This T cell receptor (beta chain) was captured by sequencing in a study of response to subunit inactivated influenza vaccine. TCRdb passed the RT-PCR reads through MiXCR, listing each CDR3 protein once. The data show hundreds of thousands of distinct CDR3 sequences, less than 20% seen once. Study observations and caveats: Every seasonal influenza vaccination brings in few new T cells, the authors suggested.

This CDR3 contains 12 residues. V was cut by 3 bases and J by 11 bases, with 16 bases left in between. Germline V gene sequence: CDR1 DFQATT, CDR2 SNEGSKA (reference sequence). In regard to this clonotype: Its cognate antigen is unknown.

The V call is TRBV20-1, the J call TRBJ1-1, with D unresolved. The specimen comprised PBMCs from blood, sampled approximately 13 days after vaccination. The origin of this receptor is a man aged 45-65 years who received an inactivated influenza vaccine. The CDR3 loop reads CSASGVPYGAFF. The CDR3 bases are TGCAGTGCTAGTGGCGTGCCTTATGGGGCTTTCTTT.